The clone carrying this TCR beta chain was observed many times. Its specificity is not known. The sample belongs to a study of T-cell memory formation after mild COVID-19. This CDR3 comprises 15 residues. Per germline, CDR1 SGHRS and CDR2 YFSETQ. The junction had 4 bases not matched to a gene; V was cut back by 3 bases and J by 3 bases. 5'RACE with constant-segment primers built TCRalpha and TCRbeta cDNA libraries with UMIs. TCRdb analysed the 5' RACE reads with MiXCR anew, one entry per CDR3 protein. The table shows 550,000 to 700,000 distinct CDR3 sequences, with about a sixth occurring only once. Study-level points and caveats: Most CD4+ clones that shrank were in CM and EM, while CD8+ ones turned up in EMRA. Clones contracting across day 15 to 85 had a balanced CD4/CD8 profile; later expanding clones leaned CD4+. The SARS-CoV-2 specificity of second-wave clones reaching peak at day 37 remained unverified.

The sequenced material came from PBMCs or a T cell subset sorted from them (not recorded which). V is TRBV5-1 and J is TRBJ2-3; 10 bases agree with TRBD2. The source is an adult woman who had mild COVID-19 (a few samples of this study predate the infection). Cell type and time point are not known. The CDR3 loop is CASSYSGRTTDTQYF. The CDR3 nucleotides are TGCGCCAGCAGCTATAGCGGGAGGACAACAGATACGCAGTATTTT.